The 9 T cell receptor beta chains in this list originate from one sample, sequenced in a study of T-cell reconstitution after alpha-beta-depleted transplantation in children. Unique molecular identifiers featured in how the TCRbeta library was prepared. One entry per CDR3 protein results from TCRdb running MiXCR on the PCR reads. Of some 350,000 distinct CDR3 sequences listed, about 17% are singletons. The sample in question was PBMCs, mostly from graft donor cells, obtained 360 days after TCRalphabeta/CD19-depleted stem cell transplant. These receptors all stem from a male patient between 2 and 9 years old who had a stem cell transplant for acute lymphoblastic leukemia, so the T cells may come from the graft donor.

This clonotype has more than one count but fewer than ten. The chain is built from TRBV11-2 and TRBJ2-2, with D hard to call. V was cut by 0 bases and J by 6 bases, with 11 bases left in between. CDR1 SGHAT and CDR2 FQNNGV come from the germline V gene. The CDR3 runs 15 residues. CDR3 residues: CASSLEQLVSGELFF. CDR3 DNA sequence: TGTGCCAGCAGCTTAGAACAGTTGGTCTCCGGGGAGCTGTTTTTT.

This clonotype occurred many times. Here the CDR3 DNA reads TGTGCCAGCGAAGGGCAAATGAACACTGAAGCTTTCTTT. Its protein is CASEGQMNTEAFF. This rearrangement joins TRBV13 to TRBJ1-1; D call uncertain. CDR1 is PRHDT and CDR2 is FYEKMQ in the germline V gene (reference sequence). V dropped 8 bases and J dropped 0 bases, with 10 bases sitting between them. The CDR3 spans 13 residues.

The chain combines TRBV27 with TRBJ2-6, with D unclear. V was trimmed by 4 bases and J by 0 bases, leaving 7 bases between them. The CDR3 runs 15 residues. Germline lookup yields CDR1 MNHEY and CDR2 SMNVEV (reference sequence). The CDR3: CASSSLGSGANVLTF. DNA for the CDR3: TGTGCCAGCAGTTCCCTGGGCTCTGGGGCCAACGTCCTGACTTTC.

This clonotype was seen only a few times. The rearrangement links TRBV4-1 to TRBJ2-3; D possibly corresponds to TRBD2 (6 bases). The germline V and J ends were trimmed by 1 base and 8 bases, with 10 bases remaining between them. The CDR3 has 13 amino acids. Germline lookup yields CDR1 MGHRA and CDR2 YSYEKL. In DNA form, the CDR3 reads TGCGCCAGCAGCCAAGGTTGGGGGGTTACGCAGTATTTT. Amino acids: CASSQGWGVTQYF.

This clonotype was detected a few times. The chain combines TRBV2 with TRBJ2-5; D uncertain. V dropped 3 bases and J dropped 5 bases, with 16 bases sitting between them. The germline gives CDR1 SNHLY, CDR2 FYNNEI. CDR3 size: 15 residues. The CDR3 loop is CASSDWSAKSETQYF. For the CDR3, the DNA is TGTGCCAGCAGTGATTGGTCAGCAAAGTCGGAGACCCAGTACTTC.

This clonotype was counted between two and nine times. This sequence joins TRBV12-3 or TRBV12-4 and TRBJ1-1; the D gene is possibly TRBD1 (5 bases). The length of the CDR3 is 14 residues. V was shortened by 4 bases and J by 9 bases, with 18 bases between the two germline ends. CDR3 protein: CASSSVTRGSQAFF. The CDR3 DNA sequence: TGTGCCAGCAGTTCCGTTACAAGGGGCTCCCAAGCTTTCTTT.

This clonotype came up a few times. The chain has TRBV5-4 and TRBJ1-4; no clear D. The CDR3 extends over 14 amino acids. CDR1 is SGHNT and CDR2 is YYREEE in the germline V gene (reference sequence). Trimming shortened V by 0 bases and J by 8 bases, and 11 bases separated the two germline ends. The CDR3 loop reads CASSLGESGEKLFF. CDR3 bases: TGTGCCAGCAGCTTGGGGGAGTCGGGCGAAAAACTGTTTTTT.

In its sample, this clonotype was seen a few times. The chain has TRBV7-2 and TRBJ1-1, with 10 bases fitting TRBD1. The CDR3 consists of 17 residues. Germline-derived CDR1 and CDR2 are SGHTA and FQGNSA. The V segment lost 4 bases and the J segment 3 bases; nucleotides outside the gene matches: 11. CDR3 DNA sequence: TGTGCCAGCAGCTCCCGACCCGGGACAGGGGCCCACACTGAAGCTTTCTTT. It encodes CASSSRPGTGAHTEAFF.

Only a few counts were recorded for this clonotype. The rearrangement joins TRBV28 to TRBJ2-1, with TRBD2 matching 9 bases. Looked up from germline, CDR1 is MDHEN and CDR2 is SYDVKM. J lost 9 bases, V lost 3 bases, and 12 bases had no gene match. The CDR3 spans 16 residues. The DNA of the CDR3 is TGTGCCAGCAGTTTCTCGGGCGGGAGGGCCTTGGCTGAGCAGTTCTTC. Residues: CASSFSGGRALAEQFF.